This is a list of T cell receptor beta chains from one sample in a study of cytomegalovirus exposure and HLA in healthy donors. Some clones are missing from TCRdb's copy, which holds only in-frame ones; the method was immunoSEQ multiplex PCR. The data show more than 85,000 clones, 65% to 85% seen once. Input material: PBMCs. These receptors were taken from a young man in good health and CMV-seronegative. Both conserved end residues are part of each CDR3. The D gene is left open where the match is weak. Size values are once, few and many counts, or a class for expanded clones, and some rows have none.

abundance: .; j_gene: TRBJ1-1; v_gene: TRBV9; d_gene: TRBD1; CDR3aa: CASSVRQGIGNTEAFF; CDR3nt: TGTGCCAGCAGCGTAAGACAGGGGATAGGGAACACTGAAGCTTTCTTT
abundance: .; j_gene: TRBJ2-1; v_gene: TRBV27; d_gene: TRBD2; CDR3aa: CASRRTSVHNEQFF; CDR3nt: TGTGCCAGCAGAAGGACTAGCGTCCACAATGAGCAGTTCTTC
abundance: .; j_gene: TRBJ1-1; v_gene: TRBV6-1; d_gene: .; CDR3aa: CASSETANTEAFF; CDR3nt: TGTGCCAGCAGTGAGACAGCAAACACTGAAGCTTTCTTT
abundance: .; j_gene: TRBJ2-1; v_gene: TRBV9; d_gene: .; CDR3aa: CASSVEAGGNEQFF; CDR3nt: TGTGCCAGCAGCGTAGAGGCAGGGGGGAATGAGCAGTTCTTC
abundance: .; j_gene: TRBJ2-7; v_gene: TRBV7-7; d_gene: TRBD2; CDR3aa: CASGPAGVGEQYF; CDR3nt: TGTGCTAGCGGCCCAGCGGGAGTCGGCGAGCAGTACTTC
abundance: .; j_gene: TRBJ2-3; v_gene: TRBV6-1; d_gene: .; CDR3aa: CASSALAAASTDTQYF; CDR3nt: TGTGCCAGCAGTGCGCTAGCTGCCGCTAGCACAGATACGCAGTATTTT
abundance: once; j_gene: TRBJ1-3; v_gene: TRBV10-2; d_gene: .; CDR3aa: CASSTTGFSGNTIYF; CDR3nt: TGCGCCAGCAGCACGACTGGTTTCTCTGGAAACACCATATATTTT
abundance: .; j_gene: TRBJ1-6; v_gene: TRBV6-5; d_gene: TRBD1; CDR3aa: CASRDREDSPLHF; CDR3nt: TGTGCCAGCAGGGACAGGGAGGATTCACCCCTCCACTTT
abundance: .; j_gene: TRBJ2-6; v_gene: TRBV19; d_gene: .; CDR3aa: CASNQVSGANVLTF; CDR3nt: TGTGCCAGTAATCAGGTCTCTGGGGCCAACGTCCTGACTTTC
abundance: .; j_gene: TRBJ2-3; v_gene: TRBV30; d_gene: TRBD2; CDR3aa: CAWSVKAGYYTQYF; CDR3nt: TGTGCCTGGAGTGTAAAAGCGGGGTACTACACGCAGTATTTT
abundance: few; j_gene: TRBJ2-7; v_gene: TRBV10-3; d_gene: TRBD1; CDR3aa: CAISDRVEQYF; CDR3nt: TGTGCCATCAGCGACAGGGTTGAGCAGTACTTC
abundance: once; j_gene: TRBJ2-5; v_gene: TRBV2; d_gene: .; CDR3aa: CASNEASLEETQYF; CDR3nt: TGTGCCAGCAATGAGGCCTCCCTTGAAGAGACCCAGTACTTC
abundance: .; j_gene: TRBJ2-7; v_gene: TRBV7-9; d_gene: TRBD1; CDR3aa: CASSLGRGHYEQYF; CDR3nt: TGTGCCAGCAGCCTTGGCAGGGGGCACTACGAGCAGTACTTC
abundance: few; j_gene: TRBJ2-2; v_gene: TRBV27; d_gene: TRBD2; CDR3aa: CASFRTSGSGGELFF; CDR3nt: TGTGCCAGCTTCCGGACTAGCGGGAGTGGGGGGGAGCTGTTTTTT
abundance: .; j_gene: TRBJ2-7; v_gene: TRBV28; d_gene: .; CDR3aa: CASRLSSWEATYEQYF; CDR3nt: TGTGCCAGCAGGCTAAGTTCCTGGGAGGCTACCTACGAGCAGTACTTC
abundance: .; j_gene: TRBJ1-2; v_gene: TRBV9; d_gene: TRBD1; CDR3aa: CASSVGTGGDYGYTF; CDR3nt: TGTGCCAGCAGCGTCGGGACAGGGGGCGACTATGGCTACACCTTC
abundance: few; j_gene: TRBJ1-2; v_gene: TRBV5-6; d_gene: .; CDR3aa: CASSLGTVKTGYTF; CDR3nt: TGTGCCAGCAGCTTGGGGACAGTAAAGACCGGCTACACCTTC
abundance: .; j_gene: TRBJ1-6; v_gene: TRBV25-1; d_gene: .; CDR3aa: CASSESGSGVNSPLHF; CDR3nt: TGTGCCAGCAGTGAGTCAGGGAGCGGGGTGAATTCACCCCTCCACTTT
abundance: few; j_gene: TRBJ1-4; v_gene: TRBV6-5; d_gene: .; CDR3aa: CASSYSNAGAEKLFF; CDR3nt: TGTGCCAGCAGTTACTCGAATGCGGGGGCTGAAAAACTGTTTTTT
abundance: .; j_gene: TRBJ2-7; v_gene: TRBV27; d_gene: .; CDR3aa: CASSLGGTPGEQYF; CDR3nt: TGTGCCAGCAGTTTGGGCGGGACCCCCGGCGAGCAGTACTTC
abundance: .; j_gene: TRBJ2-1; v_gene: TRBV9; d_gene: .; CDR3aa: CASSGLLHNEQFF; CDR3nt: TGTGCCAGCAGCGGACTCTTACACAATGAGCAGTTCTTC
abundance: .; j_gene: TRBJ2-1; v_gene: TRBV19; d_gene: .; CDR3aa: CASSIGSSRGNEQFF; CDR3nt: TGTGCCAGTAGTATAGGATCCAGCCGAGGGAATGAGCAGTTCTTC